Shown below are 6 T cell receptor beta chains from a single sample sequenced in a study of CD8+CD57+ T cells in acquired aplastic anemia. CDR3 and TCR beta VDJ profiling relied on a genomic DNA template. TCRdb redid the calling of the reads with MiXCR, one entry per CDR3 protein. This sample yields about 180,000 distinct CDR3 sequences, of which roughly 60% are seen a single time; under 55% belongs to the top ten. Patients picked for sequencing had shown CD8+CD57+ cell expansion detected by flow cytometry. The sequenced material came from sorted CD4+, CD8+, or CD8+CD57+ T cells (not recorded which) from PBMCs. The receptors were sampled from a human donor with aplastic anemia.

CDR3 DNA sequence: TGTGCCAGTAGTATGGGCAGACCTAATTCACCCCTCCACTTT. It codes for CASSMGRPNSPLHF. The V call is TRBV19, the J call TRBJ1-6, with D unclear. Germline lookup yields CDR1 LNHDA and CDR2 SQIVND (reference sequence). The CDR3 spans 14 residues. Trimming took off 3 bases at V and 6 bases at J, with 9 bases between the two ends.

This clonotype was detected ten times or more. The rearrangement joins TRBV19 to TRBJ1-5; weak D call: TRBD1 (6 bases). CDR3 length equals 14 residues. V was trimmed by 4 bases and J by 4 bases, leaving 11 bases between them. Germline V gene data show CDR1 as LNHDA and CDR2 as SQIVND (reference sequence). CDR3 region: CASSTWTANQPQHF. The DNA of the CDR3 is TGTGCCAGTAGTACCTGGACAGCAAATCAGCCCCAGCATTTT.

Notes on this clonotype: This may come from a read error, since a much larger clone is one base off. V is TRBV11-3 and J is TRBJ1-1; 8 bases fit TRBD1. This CDR3 contains 15 residues. Germline CDR1 SGHNT, CDR2 YENEEA. CDR3 protein: CVSSLDGTGNTEAFF. CDR3 bases: TGTGTCAGCAGCTTAGACGGGACAGGCAACACTGAAGCTTTCTTT. Using reference TRBV11-3 and TRBJ1-1 for the parts outside the CDR3, the full variable domain is EAGVVQSPRYKIIEKKQPVAFWCNPISGHNTLYWYLQNLGQGPELLIRYENEEAVDDSQLPKDRFSAERLKGVDSTLKIQPAELGDSAVYLCVSSLDGTGNTEAFFGQGTRLTVV.

This clonotype was seen only a few times. The chain joins TRBV9 to TRBJ2-7; maybe TRBD1 (6 bases). The ends were cut back, 0 bases at V and 5 bases at J, with 18 bases in the middle. The V gene's germline CDR1 is SGDLS and CDR2 YYNGEE. The CDR3 is made up of 16 amino acids. CDR3 sequence (DNA): TGTGCCAGCAGCGTAGCTACAGGGACCGTTTTCGACGAGCAGTACTTC. Its translation is CASSVATGTVFDEQYF.

The chain couples TRBV20-1 to TRBJ2-3; possibly TRBD1 or TRBD2 for D (6 bases each). Trimming shortened V by 6 bases and J by 3 bases, and 19 bases separated the two germline ends. CDR3 length: 15 residues. CDR1 is DFQATT, CDR2 SNEGSKA, per germline (reference sequence). The CDR3 nucleotides read TGCAGTGCCCTCAGGGAGGCAGGGGCGACAGATACGCAGTATTTT. It translates to CSALREAGATDTQYF.

The chain combines TRBV7-9 with TRBJ2-3; maybe TRBD2 (5 bases). The CDR3 runs to 13 residues. CDR1 is SEHNR, CDR2 FQNEAQ, per germline (reference sequence). Trimming took off 11 bases at V and 2 bases at J, with 14 bases between the two ends. CDR3 region: CAGSAEITDTQYF. The DNA for the CDR3 is TGTGCCGGGTCAGCGGAGATCACAGATACGCAGTATTTT.